Below are 20 T cell receptor beta chains sequenced from a single sample in a study of spatial heterogeneity in lung cancer. Sample time point: sample taken at primary tumor resection. TCRdb analysed the 5' RACE reads with MiXCR anew, one entry per CDR3 protein. Of some 55,000 distinct CDR3 sequences listed, approximately 6% are singletons. The sequencing used PBMCs, collected at surgery. The receptors here all came from a female donor with early-stage non-small cell lung cancer.

Ten or more counts support this clonotype. This chain uses TRBV11-2 with TRBJ2-7; TRBD1 agrees at 9 bases. CDR3 length: 15 amino acids. V lost 3 bases and J lost 3; bases outside the gene matches: 6. The germline V gene encodes CDR1 SGHAT and CDR2 FQNNGV. In DNA, the CDR3 is TGTGCCAGCAGCTTGGACTGGACAGGGGACTACGAGCAGTACTTC. As protein: CASSLDWTGDYEQYF.

This clonotype has ten or more counts. CDR3 DNA sequence: TGTGCCAGCAGTGATGGCAGGGGGCTCAACGAGCAGTACTTC. As protein: CASSDGRGLNEQYF. The chain couples TRBV2 to TRBJ2-7; TRBD1 matches at 8 bases. The J segment lost 5 bases and the V segment lost 3 bases, leaving 6 bases of the junction unmatched. The CDR3 has 14 amino acids. From germline, CDR1 is SNHLY and CDR2 FYNNEI.

At least ten counts were recorded for this clonotype. The CDR3 nucleotides read TGCAGTGCTAGCGGACTAGCGGGTAGCTACGAGCAGTACTTC. It codes for CSASGLAGSYEQYF. The chain combines TRBV20-1 with TRBJ2-7; TRBD2 agrees at 11 bases. Trimming at V came to 3 bases and at J to 3 bases, leaving 4 bases not matched to a gene. In germline, CDR1 is DFQATT, CDR2 SNEGSKA (reference sequence). The length of the CDR3 is 14 residues.

This clonotype appeared a few times. The chain carries TRBV10-3 and TRBJ1-6; 7 bases agree with TRBD1. V lost 7 bases to trimming and J lost 9 bases; unmatched junction nucleotides: 9. There are 14 residues in the CDR3. CDR1 and CDR2 (germline): ENHRY, SYGVKD. This CDR3 reads CAITIDRVGSPLHF. The CDR3 bases are TGTGCCATCACCATAGACAGGGTGGGTTCACCCCTCCACTTT.

Ten or more counts support this clonotype. The chain uses TRBV2 and TRBJ2-7; D uncertain. This CDR3 is built from 14 residues. V was cut by 4 bases and J by 0 bases, with 10 bases left in between. Germline assignment: CDR1 SNHLY and CDR2 FYNNEI. DNA for the CDR3: TGTGCCAGCAGTGGGGGTATAGGCTCCTACGAGCAGTACTTC. This gives the protein CASSGGIGSYEQYF. Using reference TRBV2 and TRBJ2-7 for the parts outside the CDR3, the full variable domain is EPEVTQTPSHQVTQMGQEVILRCVPISNHLYFYWYRQILGQKVEFLVSFYNNEISEKSEIFDDQFSVERPDGSNFTLKIRSTKLEDSAMYFCASSGGIGSYEQYFGPGTRLTVT.

The rearrangement uses TRBV11-1 and TRBJ2-3; 15 bases are a match to TRBD2. The germline V gene encodes CDR1 SGHAT and CDR2 FQDESV (reference sequence). The CDR3 runs to 17 residues. The ends lost 5 bases at V and 2 bases at J; junction bases unmatched: 5. The chain's CDR3 is CASSPGLAGGATDTQYF. In nucleotides, the CDR3 is TGTGCCAGCAGCCCGGGACTAGCGGGGGGCGCCACAGATACGCAGTATTTT.

By share of the sample, this clonotype is medium-sized (0.01 to 0.1%). The J gene is TRBJ2-5, the V gene TRBV21-1; the tabulated D call, TRBD2, remains unverified against the DNA. TRBV21-1 is a pseudogene segment. CDR3 size: 16 residues. In DNA, the CDR3 is TGTGCCAGCAGCAAAGGGCCGACGGGGAGACAAGAGACCCAGTACTTC. Its translation is CASSKGPTGRQETQYF.

This chain links TRBV13 with TRBJ1-5; D gene unclear. V gave up 3 bases and J gave up 6 bases, with 9 bases separating them. Looked up from germline, CDR1 is PRHDT and CDR2 is FYEKMQ (reference sequence). The CDR3 is 13 residues long. The CDR3 nucleotides are TGTGCCAGCAGCTTGAGTAGGCGTCAGCCCCAGCATTTT. Protein product: CASSLSRRQPQHF.

The V call is TRBV27, the J call TRBJ1-1; maybe TRBD1 (5 bases). The CDR3 runs to 14 residues. V lost 4 bases and J 2 bases, leaving 11 bases between the germline ends. Germline assignment: CDR1 MNHEY and CDR2 SMNVEV (reference sequence). As DNA, the CDR3 is TGTGCCAGCAGTTGGAGAGGGGCTAACACTGAAGCTTTCTTT. This codes for CASSWRGANTEAFF.

This clonotype was detected only a few times. The chain joins TRBV4-1 to TRBJ1-1, with 7 bases matching TRBD1. The CDR3 has 13 amino acids. Unmatched junction bases numbered 2, after V lost 4 bases and J lost 3 bases. The germline V gene encodes CDR1 MGHRA and CDR2 YSYEKL. CDR3 nucleotide sequence: TGCGCCAGCAGCCCGACAGGGCACACTGAAGCTTTCTTT. Translated: CASSPTGHTEAFF.

In this sample, this clonotype turned up many times. The chain recombines TRBV5-1 with TRBJ1-1, with 9 bases fitting TRBD1. Trimming removed 2 bases from V and 2 bases from J; junction bases left unmatched: 7. CDR3 length: 16 amino acids. Germline values: CDR1 SGHRS, CDR2 YFSETQ. The chain's CDR3 is CASSFGGTGTNTEAFF. CDR3 in DNA: TGCGCCAGCAGCTTTGGAGGGACAGGGACTAACACTGAAGCTTTCTTT.

The chain employs TRBV20-1 and TRBJ1-3; D gene unclear. V shed 3 bases and J shed 8 bases, with 20 bases lying between them. Germline CDR1 DFQATT, CDR2 SNEGSKA (reference sequence). This CDR3 is 15 amino acids long. In DNA, the CDR3 is TGCAGTGCTAGTCCTGGAACTTCCCCGGCATACACCATATATTTT. Residues: CSASPGTSPAYTIYF.

This clonotype was counted a few times. This chain joins TRBV12-5 and TRBJ1-2; D perhaps matches TRBD1 (5 bases). This CDR3 is 16 amino acids long. V lost 2 bases, J lost 7 bases, and 20 bases lay in between. Germline V gene data show CDR1 as LGHNT and CDR2 as FRNRAP. The CDR3: CASGLSNAGTRPGYTF. CDR3 bases: TGTGCTAGTGGTTTGTCTAACGCCGGGACTCGGCCTGGCTACACCTTC.

This clonotype has a count of ten or more. The rearrangement links TRBV9 to TRBJ2-7, with D hard to call. CDR3 length equals 14 residues. Germline V CDR1 and CDR2: SGDLS, YYNGEE. The germline V and J ends were trimmed by 4 bases and 0 bases, with 11 bases remaining between them. The CDR3 loop reads CASSPRHDSYEQYF. The CDR3 coding sequence is TGTGCCAGCAGCCCGAGGCATGACTCCTACGAGCAGTACTTC.

This clonotype was recorded at least ten times. The chain combines TRBV7-9 with TRBJ2-1, with 7 bases lining up with TRBD2. With 3 bases clipped from V and 7 bases from J, the junction kept 6 bases outside the gene matches. Germline lookup yields CDR1 SEHNR and CDR2 FQNEAQ (reference sequence). The CDR3 sequence is 14 residues long. The CDR3 region has the DNA TGTGCCAGCAGCTTCGCGGGAGCCGGGAATGAGCAGTTCTTC. Encoded protein: CASSFAGAGNEQFF.

This clonotype was counted ten times or more. The chain couples TRBV6-5 to TRBJ2-2; no clear D gene. V dropped 2 bases and J dropped 4 bases, with 11 bases sitting between them. This CDR3 has 15 residues. The germline CDR1 and CDR2 sequences are MNHEY and SVGAGI. The CDR3 spells CASSYHSMSTGELFF. The CDR3 nucleotides are TGTGCCAGCAGTTACCATAGTATGTCCACCGGGGAGCTGTTTTTT.

In its sample, this clonotype was seen a few times. The chain links TRBV29-1 to TRBJ1-1, with D tentatively TRBD1 (6 bases). V lost 0 bases to trimming and J lost 5 bases, with 13 bases between them. Per the germline V gene, CDR1 is SQVTM and CDR2 is ANQGSEA. The CDR3 runs 14 residues. The CDR3 here is CSVEEGGAGTEAFF. Here the CDR3 DNA reads TGCAGCGTTGAAGAGGGGGGCGCGGGAACTGAAGCTTTCTTT.

This clonotype was counted at least ten times. The rearrangement joins TRBV28 to TRBJ1-5; 7 bases fit TRBD1. Losses at the gene ends were 2 bases for V and 4 bases for J; bases not matched to a gene: 2. CDR3 length: 14 residues. Germline values: CDR1 MDHEN, CDR2 SYDVKM. CDR3 loop: CASSLGRGNQPQHF. DNA for the CDR3: TGTGCCAGCAGTTTAGGCAGGGGGAATCAGCCCCAGCATTTT.

This clonotype has just a few counts. J is TRBJ1-4 and V is TRBV30, with D unresolved. V was clipped by 8 bases and J by 0 bases, with 10 bases between them. The CDR3 runs 13 residues. CDR1 and CDR2 (germline): GTSNPN, SVGIG (reference sequence). CDR3 residues: CALIVSTNEKLFF. The CDR3, as DNA: TGTGCCCTCATAGTTTCAACTAATGAAAAACTGTTTTTT.

The chain recombines TRBV20-1 with TRBJ2-5, with 8 bases aligning to TRBD2. Germline V gives CDR1 DFQATT, CDR2 SNEGSKA (reference sequence). This CDR3 has 12 residues. The J segment lost 7 bases and the V segment lost 6 bases, leaving 7 bases of the junction unmatched. In nucleotides, the CDR3 is TGCAGTGCAGGGGGACTAGGCGTGACCCAGTACTTC. This sequence encodes CSAGGLGVTQYF.